The T cell receptor (beta chain) described here comes from a study of T-cell memory formation after mild COVID-19. Study results and caveats: Contracting clones from day 15 to 85 showed balanced CD4/CD8; later expanders favored CD4+. Prior to infection, memory already included some responding clones, suggesting cross-reactive memory joined.

V was shortened by 7 bases and J by 0 bases, with 10 bases between the two germline ends. CDR3 size: 14 residues. Germline loops: CDR1 MNHEY, CDR2 SMNVEV (reference sequence). Each CDR3 protein is one row after TCRdb ran MiXCR on the 5' RACE reads. The table includes roughly 340,000 distinct CDR3 sequences, about 16% detected once. Of note for this clonotype: The antigen is undetermined.

Sequenced input: PBMCs or a T cell subset sorted from them (not recorded which). This receptor was identified in a man between 18 and 35 years old who had mild COVID-19 (a few samples of this study predate the infection). Cell type and time point are not known. The rearrangement uses TRBV27 and TRBJ1-3; D gene uncertain. This CDR3 is CASKNVGSGNTIYF. The CDR3 DNA reads as TGTGCCAGCAAAAATGTTGGCTCTGGAAACACCATATATTTT.